What follows are 20 T cell receptor beta chains derived from one specimen sequenced in a study of T cell responses to AZD1222 COVID-19 vaccine. Sequencing used immunoSEQ multiplex PCR; TCRdb keeps in-frame clones, though not all of them. The top ten hold around 3.2% of the sample, which has under 85,000 clones, just over 90% seen once. This material consisted of peripheral blood, taken 28 days after the second AZD1222 dose. These receptors came from an adult who received the AZD1222 COVID-19 vaccine.

The chain carries TRBV24-1 and TRBJ1-1; the D is unclear. In germline, CDR1 is KGHDR, CDR2 SFDVKD. V lost 3 bases and J 3 bases, leaving 13 bases between the germline ends. The CDR3 consists of 15 residues. The CDR3 spells CATSDPGRGHTEAFF. The CDR3, as DNA: TGTGCCACCAGTGATCCGGGCCGAGGCCACACTGAAGCTTTCTTT.

The chain links TRBV5-1 to TRBJ2-5; 9 bases are a match to TRBD2. The CDR3 runs to 16 residues. Germline-derived CDR1 and CDR2 are SGHRS and YFSETQ. V trimming: 0 bases; J trimming: 2 bases; junction bases outside the gene matches: 5. CDR3 DNA sequence: TGCGCCAGCAGCTTGGCCCTAGCGGGGACACAAGAGACCCAGTACTTC. Its translation is CASSLALAGTQETQYF.

J is TRBJ1-5 and V is TRBV18, with D hard to call. CDR1 and CDR2 from the germline V gene are KGHSH and LQKENI. V was trimmed by 4 bases and J by 4 bases, leaving 8 bases between them. The CDR3 is made up of 13 amino acids. The CDR3 DNA follows: TGTGCCAGCTCACGGGCCGGGAATCAGCCCCAGCATTTT. This encodes CASSRAGNQPQHF.

The rearrangement uses TRBV11-3 and TRBJ2-1; TRBD2 matches at 7 bases. CDR1 is SGHNT, CDR2 YENEEA, per germline. Germline trimming cut 4 bases from V and 15 bases from J; bases unmatched to any gene: 12. CDR3 length: 13 amino acids. The CDR3 sequence is CASSSGPGGGLFF. As DNA, the CDR3 is TGTGCCAGCAGCTCCGGACCGGGAGGAGGTCTGTTCTTC. Supplemented by reference TRBV11-3 and TRBJ2-1, the full variable domain reads EAGVVQSPRYKIIEKKQPVAFWCNPISGHNTLYWYLQNLGQGPELLIRYENEEAVDDSQLPKDRFSAERLKGVDSTLKIQPAELGDSAVYLCASSSGPGGGLFFGPGTRLTVL.

This chain uses TRBV7-9 with TRBJ1-1; D not resolved. CDR3 size: 14 residues. Looked up from germline, CDR1 is SEHNR and CDR2 is FQNEAQ (reference sequence). V lost 1 base to trimming and J lost 0 bases, with 6 bases between them. As DNA, the CDR3 is TGTGCCAGCAGCTTAGGGGAGGTGAACACTGAAGCTTTCTTT. Translation gives CASSLGEVNTEAFF.

This clone was picked up one time. The rearrangement uses TRBV7-8 and TRBJ2-7; 8 bases fit TRBD1. V dropped 2 bases and J dropped 2; count of bases not matched to a gene: 2. CDR1 is SGHVS and CDR2 is FQNEAQ in the germline V gene. The CDR3 consists of 14 residues. The CDR3 nucleotides are TGTGCCAGCAGCTTAAGGGACAGGCCCTACGAGCAGTACTTC. It codes for CASSLRDRPYEQYF.

This chain links TRBV20-1 with TRBJ1-1; D is undetermined. Per germline, CDR1 DFQATT and CDR2 SNEGSKA (reference sequence). The CDR3 has 8 amino acids. V lost 6 bases and J lost 10, with 6 bases in between. The CDR3 DNA follows: TGCAGTGCGGAGCGAGCTTTCTTT. It translates to CSAERAFF.

The J gene is TRBJ2-5, the V gene TRBV5-6; D call uncertain. With 4 bases removed from V and 7 bases from J, the gap between germline ends came to 14 bases. Germline V CDR1 and CDR2: SGHDT, YYEEEE. The CDR3 runs 13 residues. CDR3 sequence (DNA): TGTGCCAGCAGCCCTCGGACCGGCGGGACCCAGTACTTC. Its protein is CASSPRTGGTQYF.

The DNA for the CDR3 is TGTGCCTGGAATGCACCCGGGACATATGAACGAGGAGCTTTCTTT. Its translation: CAWNAPGTYERGAFF. This sequence joins TRBV30 and TRBJ1-1; D possibly corresponds to TRBD1 (6 bases). This CDR3 contains 15 residues. V was clipped by 4 bases and J by 10 bases, with 25 bases between them. Germline lookup yields CDR1 GTSNPN and CDR2 SVGIG (reference sequence). Variable domain in full (rest from reference TRBV30 and TRBJ1-1): SQTIHQWPATLVQPVGSPLSLECTVEGTSNPNLYWYRQAAGRGLQLLFYSVGIGQISSEVPQNLSASRPQDRQFILSSKKLLLSDSGFYLCAWNAPGTYERGAFFGQGTRLTVV.

This sequence joins TRBV27 and TRBJ2-1, with 7 nucleotides matching TRBD2. Germline V CDR1 and CDR2: MNHEY, SMNVEV (reference sequence). The CDR3 has 16 residues. After removal of 8 bases from V and 0 bases from J, the junction contained 10 bases not matched to a gene. This CDR3 is CASSSLGEGSYNEQFF. CDR3 sequence (DNA): TGTGCCAGCTCTTCTCTGGGGGAGGGCTCCTACAATGAGCAGTTCTTC.

The chain joins TRBV7-9 to TRBJ2-1, with D possibly called TRBD1 or TRBD2 (5 bases each). The length of the CDR3 is 12 residues. The germline V and J ends were trimmed by 6 bases and 10 bases, with 13 bases remaining between them. Germline values: CDR1 SEHNR, CDR2 FQNEAQ (reference sequence). CDR3 nucleotides: TGTGCCAGCAGTTACACAGGACTCGAGCAGTTCTTC. Amino acid sequence: CASSYTGLEQFF.

The chain combines TRBV6-5 with TRBJ2-1, with 7 bases identical to TRBD1. CDR1 and CDR2 from the germline V gene are MNHEY and SVGAGI. This CDR3 is built from 15 residues. The trim removed 0 bases at V and 3 bases at J, leaving 2 bases unmatched. The CDR3 reads CASSYSGTVYNEQFF. Written as DNA, the CDR3 is TGTGCCAGCAGTTACTCTGGGACAGTCTACAATGAGCAGTTCTTC.

This clone occurred once. The gene calls are TRBV5-6 and TRBJ1-2, with D unresolved. The CDR3 is made up of 15 amino acids. The germline V and J ends were trimmed by 4 bases and 4 bases, with 17 bases remaining between them. From germline, CDR1 is SGHDT and CDR2 YYEEEE. CDR3 region: CASSLLRRGSYGYTF. The CDR3 DNA reads as TGTGCCAGCAGCCTTCTTAGGCGCGGGAGCTATGGCTACACCTTC.

The gene calls are TRBV5-6 and TRBJ1-5; D is perhaps TRBD1 (6 bases). This CDR3 has 15 residues. V lost 2 bases and J lost 5, with 14 bases in between. The germline gives CDR1 SGHDT, CDR2 YYEEEE. DNA for the CDR3: TGTGCCAGCAGCTTTGGGGGGCGTGGGGATCAGCCCCAGCATTTT. It encodes CASSFGGRGDQPQHF.

The J gene is TRBJ2-7, the V gene TRBV13; D is uncertain. Deletions cut 3 bases from V and 5 bases from J, with 14 bases between. From germline, CDR1 is PRHDT and CDR2 FYEKMQ (reference sequence). This CDR3 has 14 residues. The CDR3 nucleotides read TGTGCCAGCAGCTTTTATCAGCGCTCGAACGAGCAGTACTTC. It yields the protein CASSFYQRSNEQYF.

V usage is TRBV9 and J usage is TRBJ1-1; the D is unclear. This CDR3 contains 14 residues. CDR1 is SGDLS, CDR2 YYNGEE, per germline. Trimming left V 5 bases short and J 3 bases short, with 14 bases between. CDR3: CASSSNVGHTEAFF. The CDR3 bases are TGTGCCAGCAGTTCCAATGTGGGTCACACTGAAGCTTTCTTT. The entire variable domain, with the rest obtained from reference TRBV9 and TRBJ1-1, is as follows: DSGVTQTPKHLITATGQRVTLRCSPRSGDLSVYWYQQSLDQGLQFLIQYYNGEERAKGNILERFSAQQFPDLHSELNLSSLELGDSALYFCASSSNVGHTEAFFGQGTRLTVV.

The chain combines TRBV18 with TRBJ1-6, with D uncertain. The V and J ends lost 1 base and 6 bases respectively, with 4 bases between them. CDR3 length: 13 residues. The germline V gene has CDR1 KGHSH and CDR2 LQKENI. Here the CDR3 reads CASSPRGNSPLHF. The CDR3 DNA is TGTGCCAGCTCACCACGCGGTAATTCACCCCTCCACTTT.

The rearrangement joins TRBV30 to TRBJ1-5, with D maybe TRBD1 (5 bases). The CDR3 is 12 residues long. The V gene's germline CDR1 is GTSNPN and CDR2 SVGIG (reference sequence). V was pared by 0 bases and J by 10 bases, with 10 bases between. DNA of the CDR3: TGTGCCTGGAGTGTAGGGGCGCTCCCCCAGCATTTT. Translated: CAWSVGALPQHF. Looking up the rest from reference TRBV30 and TRBJ1-5 gives the full variable domain: SQTIHQWPATLVQPVGSPLSLECTVEGTSNPNLYWYRQAAGRGLQLLFYSVGIGQISSEVPQNLSASRPQDRQFILSSKKLLLSDSGFYLCAWSVGALPQHFGDGTRLSIL.

The V gene is TRBV5-4, the J gene TRBJ1-6, with TRBD1 matching 7 bases. CDR1 is SGHNT and CDR2 is YYREEE in the germline V gene (reference sequence). The CDR3 has 16 residues. J gave up 9 bases and V 5 bases, and 14 bases lay outside the gene matches. CDR3: CASREGTALEISPLHF. The CDR3, as DNA: TGTGCCAGCAGGGAAGGGACAGCCCTAGAAATTTCACCCCTCCACTTT.

J is TRBJ2-7 and V is TRBV13; 8 nucleotides line up with TRBD2. The germline V gene encodes CDR1 PRHDT and CDR2 FYEKMQ (reference sequence). The ends lost 0 bases at V and 5 bases at J; junction bases unmatched: 0. The CDR3 extends over 13 amino acids. The CDR3 region has the DNA TGTGCCAGCAGCTTAGGACTAGCGGACGAGCAGTACTTC. Amino acids: CASSLGLADEQYF.